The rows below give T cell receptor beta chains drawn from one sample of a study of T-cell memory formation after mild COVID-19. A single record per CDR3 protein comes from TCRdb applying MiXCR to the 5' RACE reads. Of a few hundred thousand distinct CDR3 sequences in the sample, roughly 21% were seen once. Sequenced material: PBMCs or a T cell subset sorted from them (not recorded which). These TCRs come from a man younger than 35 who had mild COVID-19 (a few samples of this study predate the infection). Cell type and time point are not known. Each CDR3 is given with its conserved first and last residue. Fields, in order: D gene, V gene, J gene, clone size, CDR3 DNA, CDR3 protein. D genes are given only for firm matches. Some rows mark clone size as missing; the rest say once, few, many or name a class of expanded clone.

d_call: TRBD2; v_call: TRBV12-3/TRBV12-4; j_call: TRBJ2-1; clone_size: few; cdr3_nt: TGTGCCAGCAGAGTTTCGACTAGCGGGGGGCTGGGAGTCTTC; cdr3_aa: CASRVSTSGGLGVF
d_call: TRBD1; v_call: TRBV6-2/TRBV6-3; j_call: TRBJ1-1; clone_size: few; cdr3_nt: TGTGCCAGCAGTTCCCCTGTCCCGGGACAGACGAACACTGAAGCTTTCTTT; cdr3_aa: CASSSPVPGQTNTEAFF
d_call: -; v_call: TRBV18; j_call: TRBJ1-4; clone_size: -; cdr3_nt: TGTGCCAGCTCACCAGGAATAACTAATGAAAAACTGTTTTTT; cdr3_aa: CASSPGITNEKLFF
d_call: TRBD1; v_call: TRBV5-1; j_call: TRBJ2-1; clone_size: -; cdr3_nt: TGCGCCAGCAGCTTACAGGGGGTCGGTACACTGAATGAGCAGTTCTTC; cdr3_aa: CASSLQGVGTLNEQFF
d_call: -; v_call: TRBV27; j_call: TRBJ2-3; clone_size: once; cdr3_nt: TGTGCCAGCACCCCCTGGGGTACAGATACGCAGTATTTT; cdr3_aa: CASTPWGTDTQYF
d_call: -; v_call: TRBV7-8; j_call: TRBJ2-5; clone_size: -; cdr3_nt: TGTGCCAGCCTCCAGGGGGGTTATGAGACCCAGTACTTC; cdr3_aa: CASLQGGYETQYF
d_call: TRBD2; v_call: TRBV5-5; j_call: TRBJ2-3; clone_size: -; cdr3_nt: TGTGCCAGCAGCCCTGGGATTCCTAGCGGGGGGCCGCTACACACAGATACGCAGTATTTT; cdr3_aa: CASSPGIPSGGPLHTDTQYF
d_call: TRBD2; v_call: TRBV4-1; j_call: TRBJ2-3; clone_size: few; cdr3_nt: TGCGCCAGCAGCTCATTGACTAGCGGGGGGCGAACAGATACGCAGTATTTT; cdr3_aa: CASSSLTSGGRTDTQYF
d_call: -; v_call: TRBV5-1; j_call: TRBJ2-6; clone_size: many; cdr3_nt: TGCGCCAGCAGCAAGGGGCTGGGGGCCAACGTCCTGACTTTC; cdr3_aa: CASSKGLGANVLTF
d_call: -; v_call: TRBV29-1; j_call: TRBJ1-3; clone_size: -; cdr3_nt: TGCAGCGTTGAAGATCCTGTCCGAACTGCGTTCTCTGGAAACACCATATATTTT; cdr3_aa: CSVEDPVRTAFSGNTIYF
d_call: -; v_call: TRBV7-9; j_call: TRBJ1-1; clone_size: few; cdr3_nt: TGTGCCAGCAGCTTTTGGGCAGAAAGTGAAGCTTTCTTT; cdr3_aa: CASSFWAESEAFF
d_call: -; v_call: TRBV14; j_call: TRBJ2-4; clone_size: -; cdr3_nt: TGTGCCAGCAGCCACTCGCAAAACATTCAGTACTTC; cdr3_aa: CASSHSQNIQYF
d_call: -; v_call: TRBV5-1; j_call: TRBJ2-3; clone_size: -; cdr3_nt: TGCGCCAGCAAAGGGCCAGGGTGGGCAGATACGCAGTATTTT; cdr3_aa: CASKGPGWADTQYF
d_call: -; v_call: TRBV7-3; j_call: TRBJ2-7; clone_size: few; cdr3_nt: TGTGCCAGCAGCTTAATTCACGGAACCTACGAGCAGTACTTC; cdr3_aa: CASSLIHGTYEQYF
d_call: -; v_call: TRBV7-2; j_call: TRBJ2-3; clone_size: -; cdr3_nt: TGTGCCAGCAGCTTAGACAGGCTAGGGGATACGCAGTATTTT; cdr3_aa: CASSLDRLGDTQYF
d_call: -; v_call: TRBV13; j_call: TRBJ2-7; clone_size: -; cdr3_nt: TGTGCCAGCAGCCCCGAGGGGAGCTCCTACGAGCAGTACTTC; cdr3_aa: CASSPEGSSYEQYF
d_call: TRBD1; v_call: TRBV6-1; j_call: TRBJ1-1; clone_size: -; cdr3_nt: TGTGCCAGCACCGGACGTGGGACAGGCAGTGAAGCTTTCTTT; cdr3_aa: CASTGRGTGSEAFF
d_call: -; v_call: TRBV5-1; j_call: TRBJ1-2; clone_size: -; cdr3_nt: TGCGCCAGCAGCTTTAACAGGGAATCGGGCTACACCTTC; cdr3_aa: CASSFNRESGYTF
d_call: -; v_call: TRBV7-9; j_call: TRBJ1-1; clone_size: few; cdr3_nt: TGTGCCAGCAGCTTAGGTGCCACCCTGACGAACACTGAAGCTTTCTTT; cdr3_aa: CASSLGATLTNTEAFF
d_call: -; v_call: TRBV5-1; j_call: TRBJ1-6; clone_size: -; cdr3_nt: TGCGCCAGCACCCAGACAGTCCGTGGTTCACCCCTCCACTTT; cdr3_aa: CASTQTVRGSPLHF
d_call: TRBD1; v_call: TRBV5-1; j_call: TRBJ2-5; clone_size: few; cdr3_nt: TGCGCCAGCGAACAGGGGGCACGGCAAGAGACCCAGTACTTC; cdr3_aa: CASEQGARQETQYF
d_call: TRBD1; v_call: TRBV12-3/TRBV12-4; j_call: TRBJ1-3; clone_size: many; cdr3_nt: TGTGCCAGCAGTACCGGACAGGGCCCGTACGCTGGAAACACCATATATTTT; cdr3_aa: CASSTGQGPYAGNTIYF
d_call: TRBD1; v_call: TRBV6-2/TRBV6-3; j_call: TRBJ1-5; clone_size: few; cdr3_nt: TGTGCCAGCAGGAGGGACAGGGGGTTTGTGGATCAGCCCCAGCATTTT; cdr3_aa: CASRRDRGFVDQPQHF
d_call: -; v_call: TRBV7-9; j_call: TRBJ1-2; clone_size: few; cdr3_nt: TGTGCCAGCAGCCCCTCTAACAGGGTCTATGGCTACACCTTC; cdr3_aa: CASSPSNRVYGYTF
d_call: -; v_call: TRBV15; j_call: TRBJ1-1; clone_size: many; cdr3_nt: TGTGCCACCCAATCCACAGGGAACACTGAAGCTTTCTTT; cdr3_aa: CATQSTGNTEAFF
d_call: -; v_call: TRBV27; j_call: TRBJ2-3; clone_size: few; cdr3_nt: TGTGCCAGCAGTTTATCTGTATATGGAGGGACGCCTGGCACAGATACGCAGTATTTT; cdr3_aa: CASSLSVYGGTPGTDTQYF
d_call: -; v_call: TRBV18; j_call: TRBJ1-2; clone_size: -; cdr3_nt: TGTGCCAGCTCAGATGGGAGGGGATATGGCTACACCTTC; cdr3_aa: CASSDGRGYGYTF
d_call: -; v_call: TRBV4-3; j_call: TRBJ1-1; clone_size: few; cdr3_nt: TGCGCCAGCAGCCAAGACACACCCTACACTGAAGCTTTCTTT; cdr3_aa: CASSQDTPYTEAFF
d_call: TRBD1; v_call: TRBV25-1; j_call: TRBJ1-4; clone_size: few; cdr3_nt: TGTGCCAGCAGTGACCCCGGGACAGGCAATGAAAAACTGTTTTTT; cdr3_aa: CASSDPGTGNEKLFF
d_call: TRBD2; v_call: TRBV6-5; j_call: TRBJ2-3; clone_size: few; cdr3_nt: TGTGCCAGCAGTTACGGCGGGGCTAGCGGGGGTGGTACGCAGTATTTT; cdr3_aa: CASSYGGASGGGTQYF
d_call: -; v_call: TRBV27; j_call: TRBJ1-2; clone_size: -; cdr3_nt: TGTGCCAGCAGTTTCGGTCTCTCGTATGGCTACACCTTC; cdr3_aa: CASSFGLSYGYTF
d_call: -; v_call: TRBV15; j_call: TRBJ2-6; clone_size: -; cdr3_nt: TGTGCCACCAGCAGTGACAAATCTGGGGCCAACGTCCTGACTTTC; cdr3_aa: CATSSDKSGANVLTF
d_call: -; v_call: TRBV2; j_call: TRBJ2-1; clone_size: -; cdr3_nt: TGTGCCAGCAGGAAGGAGAGGGGGGAAGGAAATGAGCAGTTCTTC; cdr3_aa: CASRKERGEGNEQFF
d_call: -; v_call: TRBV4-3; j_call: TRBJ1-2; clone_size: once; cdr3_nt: TGCGCCAGCAGCCAAGATCGAGGGGCTACTGGCTACACCTTC; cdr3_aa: CASSQDRGATGYTF
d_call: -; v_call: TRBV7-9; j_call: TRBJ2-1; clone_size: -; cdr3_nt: TGTGCCAGCAGCCCGGACGCAGGCAATGAGCAGTTCTTC; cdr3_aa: CASSPDAGNEQFF
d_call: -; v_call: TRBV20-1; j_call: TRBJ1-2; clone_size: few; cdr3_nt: TGCAGTGCCACAGCTGGGGCGAGCTATGGCTACACCTTC; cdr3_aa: CSATAGASYGYTF
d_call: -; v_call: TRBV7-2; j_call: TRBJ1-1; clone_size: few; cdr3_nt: TGTGCCAGCAGCTTAGCGGTCGGCACTGAAGCTTTCTTT; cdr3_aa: CASSLAVGTEAFF
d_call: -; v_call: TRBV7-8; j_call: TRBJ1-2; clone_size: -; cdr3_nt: TGTGCCAGCAGCTTAGCGAGGCGCCCCTATGGCTACACCTTC; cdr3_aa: CASSLARRPYGYTF
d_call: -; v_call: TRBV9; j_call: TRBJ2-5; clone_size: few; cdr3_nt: TGTGCCAGCAGCTCCTCCGGGACTTACTCGGAGACCCAGTACTTC; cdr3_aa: CASSSSGTYSETQYF
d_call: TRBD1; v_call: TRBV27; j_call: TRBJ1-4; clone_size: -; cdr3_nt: TGTGCCAGCAGTACGGGACAGGGGGCTGGAAAACTGTTTTTT; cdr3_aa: CASSTGQGAGKLFF
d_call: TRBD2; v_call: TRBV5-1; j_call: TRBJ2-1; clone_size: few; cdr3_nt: TGCGCCAGCAGCCAGATACCGGGACTAGAGACGGGTGAGCAGTTCTTC; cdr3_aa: CASSQIPGLETGEQFF
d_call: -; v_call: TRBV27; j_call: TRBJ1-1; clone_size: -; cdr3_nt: TGTGCCAGCAGTCGGCAACGAATGGGGTCCACTGAAGCTTTCTTT; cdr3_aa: CASSRQRMGSTEAFF
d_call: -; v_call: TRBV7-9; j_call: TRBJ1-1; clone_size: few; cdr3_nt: TGTGCCAGCAGCCCCACCGGGCACAGGAGCACTGAAGCTTTCTTT; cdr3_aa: CASSPTGHRSTEAFF
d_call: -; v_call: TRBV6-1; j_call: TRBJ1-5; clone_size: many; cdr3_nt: TGTGCCAGCAGTCCGGGGCTCCCCCAAGGTCAGCCCCAGCATTTT; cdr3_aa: CASSPGLPQGQPQHF
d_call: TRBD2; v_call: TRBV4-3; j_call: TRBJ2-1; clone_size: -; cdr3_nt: TGCGCCAGCAGCCAAGAAGGGACTAGGATCGGCAATGAGCAGTTCTTC; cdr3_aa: CASSQEGTRIGNEQFF
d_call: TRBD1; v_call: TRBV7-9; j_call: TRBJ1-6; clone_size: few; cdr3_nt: TGTGCCAGCACCCAGGGGGGGACGGATTCACCCCTCCACTTT; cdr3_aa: CASTQGGTDSPLHF